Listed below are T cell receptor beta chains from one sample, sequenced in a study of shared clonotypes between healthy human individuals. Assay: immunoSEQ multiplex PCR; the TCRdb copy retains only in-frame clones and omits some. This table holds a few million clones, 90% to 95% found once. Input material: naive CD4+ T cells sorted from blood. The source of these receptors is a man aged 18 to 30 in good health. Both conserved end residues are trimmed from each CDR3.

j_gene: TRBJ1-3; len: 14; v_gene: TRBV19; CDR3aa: ASIPPRQSSGNTIY
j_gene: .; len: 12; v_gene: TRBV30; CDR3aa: AWARIADYYEQY
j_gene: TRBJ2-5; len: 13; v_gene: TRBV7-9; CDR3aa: ASSLTGGFQETQY
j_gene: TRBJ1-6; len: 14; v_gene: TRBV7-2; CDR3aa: ASSMGQGVGGSPLH
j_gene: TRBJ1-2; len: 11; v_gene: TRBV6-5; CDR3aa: ASSYSSRGGYT
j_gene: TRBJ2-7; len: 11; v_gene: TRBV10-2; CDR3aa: ASNDRGRGEQY
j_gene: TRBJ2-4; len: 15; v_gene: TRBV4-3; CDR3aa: ASSQDYRDLGKNIQY
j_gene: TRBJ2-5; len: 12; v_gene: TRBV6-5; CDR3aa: ASTRTGGQETQY
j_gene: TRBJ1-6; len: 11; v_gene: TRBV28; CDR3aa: ASTRGANSPLH
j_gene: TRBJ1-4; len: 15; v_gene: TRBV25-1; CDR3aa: ASSEFRPGQANEKLF
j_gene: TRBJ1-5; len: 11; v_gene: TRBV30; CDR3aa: AWSAQGRQPQH
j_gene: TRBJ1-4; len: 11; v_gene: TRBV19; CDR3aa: ASSSPGAEKLF
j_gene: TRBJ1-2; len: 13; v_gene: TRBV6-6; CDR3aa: ASSYGDRGNYGYT
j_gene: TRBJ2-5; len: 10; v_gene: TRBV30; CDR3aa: AWSPQRETQY
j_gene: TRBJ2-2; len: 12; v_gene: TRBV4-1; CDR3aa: ASSQWRDTGELF
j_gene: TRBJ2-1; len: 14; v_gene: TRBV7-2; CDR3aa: ASSLAGGPQYNEQF
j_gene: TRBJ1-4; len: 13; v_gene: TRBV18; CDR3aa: ASSPLLNRGEKLF
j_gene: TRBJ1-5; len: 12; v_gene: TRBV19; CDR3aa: ASRGTGGNQPQH
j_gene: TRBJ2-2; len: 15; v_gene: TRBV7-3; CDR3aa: ASSPRTGSTHTGELF
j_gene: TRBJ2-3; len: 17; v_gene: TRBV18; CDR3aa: ASSPLMYFSAEKADTQY
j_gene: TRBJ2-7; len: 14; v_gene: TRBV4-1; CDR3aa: ASSHPMRDRAAEQY
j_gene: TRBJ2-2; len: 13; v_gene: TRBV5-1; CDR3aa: ASSPTGGNTGELF
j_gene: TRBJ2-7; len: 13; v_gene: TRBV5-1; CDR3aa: ASSSGTSAYYEQY
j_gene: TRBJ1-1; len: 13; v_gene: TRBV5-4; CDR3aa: ASSLVGGPGTEAF
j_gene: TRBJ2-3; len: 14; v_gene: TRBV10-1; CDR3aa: ASSESKGGNTDTQY
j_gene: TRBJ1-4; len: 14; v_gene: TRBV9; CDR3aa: ASSPSPFTYGEKLF
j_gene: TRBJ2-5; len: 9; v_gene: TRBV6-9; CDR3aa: ASRQGREQY
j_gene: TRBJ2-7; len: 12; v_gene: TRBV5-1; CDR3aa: ASSLEPVSYEQY
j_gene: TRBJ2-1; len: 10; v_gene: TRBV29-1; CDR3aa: SVDQGGYEQF
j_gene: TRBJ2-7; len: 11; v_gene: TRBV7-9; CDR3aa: ASSLFLIDEQY
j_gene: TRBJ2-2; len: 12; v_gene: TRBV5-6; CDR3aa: ASSPDTGDGELF
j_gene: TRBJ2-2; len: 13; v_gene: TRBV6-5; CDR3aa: ASSYGTANTGELF
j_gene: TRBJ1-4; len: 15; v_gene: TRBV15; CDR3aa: ATSRGLPGQGYEKLF
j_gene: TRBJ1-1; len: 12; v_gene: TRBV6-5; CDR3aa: ASSSRTPETEAF
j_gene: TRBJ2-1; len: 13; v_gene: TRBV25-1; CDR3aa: ASSLLQSSYNEQF
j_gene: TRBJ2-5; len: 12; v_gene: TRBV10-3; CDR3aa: AISDGAGRETQY
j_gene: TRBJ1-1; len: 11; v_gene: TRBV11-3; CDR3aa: ASSLDRNTEAF
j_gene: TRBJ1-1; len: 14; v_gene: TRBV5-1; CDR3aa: ASSLGPGQGNTEAF
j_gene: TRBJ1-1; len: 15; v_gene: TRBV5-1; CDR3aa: ASSSSGAGVMNTEAF
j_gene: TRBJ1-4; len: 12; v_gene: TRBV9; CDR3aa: ASSFGQGPEKLF
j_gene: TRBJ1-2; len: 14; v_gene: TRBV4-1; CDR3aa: ASSQGPPTGGDGYT
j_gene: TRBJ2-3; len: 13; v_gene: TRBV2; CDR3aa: ASSPQAGGTDTQY